Listed below are T cell receptor beta chains from one sample, sequenced in a study of shared clonotypes between healthy human individuals. Sequenced by immunoSEQ multiplex PCR; TCRdb stores in-frame clones only, minus some. The sample carries 2.3 million or so clones, 80% to 95% recorded once. The sample was naive CD4+ T cells from PBMCs. The receptors were sampled from a man younger than 35 in good health. Some clones in this sample may be carry-over from other donors' samples. Each CDR3 is given with its conserved first and last residue. A D gene is named only where the DNA matches it firmly. A row's size may be missing; if present it is once, few, many or a size class.

TRBJ2-7 | . | TRBD1 | TRBV18 | CASSPLPRQGASEQYF | TGTGCCAGCTCACCTCTCCCACGACAGGGGGCTTCCGAGCAGTACTTC
TRBJ2-3 | . | . | TRBV5-1 | CASDRGQISTDTQYF | TGCGCCAGCGACCGGGGCCAGATTTCTACAGATACGCAGTATTTT
TRBJ1-1 | . | . | TRBV6-5 | CASSRGQTNTEAFF | TGTGCCAGCAGTAGGGGACAAACGAACACTGAAGCTTTCTTT
TRBJ1-5 | . | TRBD1 | TRBV7-2 | CASSLDRGNQPQHF | TGTGCCAGCAGCTTGGACAGGGGAAATCAGCCCCAGCATTTT
TRBJ2-2 | . | . | TRBV18 | CASSPLGNTGELFF | TGTGCCAGCTCACCACTAGGGAACACCGGGGAGCTGTTTTTT
TRBJ1-2 | . | . | TRBV6-6 | CASNLREGGGYTF | TGTGCCAGCAATCTACGGGAGGGTGGCGGCTACACCTTC
TRBJ2-2 | . | . | TRBV10-3 | CAIKIRTMNTGELFF | TGTGCCATCAAAATCAGGACAATGAACACCGGGGAGCTGTTTTTT
TRBJ1-5 | few | . | TRBV4-1 | CASSQDSAPRRPQHF | TGCGCCAGCAGCCAAGATAGCGCCCCCAGGCGGCCCCAGCATTTT
TRBJ2-7 | few | . | TRBV2 | CASSPAYEQYF | TGTGCCAGCAGTCCCGCCTACGAGCAGTACTTC
TRBJ2-4 | once | . | TRBV30 | CAWSVGSYAIQYF | TGTGCCTGGAGTGTTGGTAGCTACGCCATTCAGTACTTC
TRBJ2-3 | . | TRBD2 | TRBV28 | CASSLGLAGRGDTQYF | TGTGCCAGCAGTTTGGGGCTAGCGGGGCGAGGAGATACGCAGTATTTT
TRBJ1-5 | . | . | TRBV28 | CASSLARGAFNQPQHF | TGTGCCAGCAGTTTAGCAAGGGGTGCTTTCAATCAGCCCCAGCATTTT
TRBJ2-7 | . | . | TRBV19 | CASKTSPGTYEQYF | TGTGCCAGTAAGACCTCCCCCGGAACCTACGAGCAGTACTTC
TRBJ2-5 | . | TRBD2 | TRBV7-9 | CASSLAGAQETQYF | TGTGCCAGCAGTTTAGCGGGAGCTCAAGAGACCCAGTACTTC
TRBJ2-7 | . | . | TRBV6-5 | CASSYNRVSVLYEQYF | TGTGCCAGCAGTTACAACCGAGTTTCGGTACTCTACGAGCAGTACTTC
TRBJ1-4 | . | . | TRBV9 | CASSVTDGSTNEKLFF | TGTGCCAGCAGCGTGACTGACGGATCAACTAATGAAAAACTGTTTTTT
TRBJ2-3 | . | TRBD2 | TRBV4-2 | CASSQVGTSGTDTQYF | TGTGCCAGCAGCCAAGTCGGGACTAGCGGAACAGATACGCAGTATTTT
TRBJ2-7 | once | . | TRBV6-1 | CASSERSRHEQYF | TGTGCCAGCAGTGAAAGATCCAGGCACGAGCAGTACTTC
TRBJ2-7 | . | . | TRBV23-1 | CASSQSKATGEQYF | TGCGCCAGCAGTCAATCTAAGGCCACGGGGGAGCAGTACTTC
TRBJ1-1 | once | . | TRBV28 | CASRPGPMNTEAFF | TGTGCCAGCAGACCGGGACCAATGAACACTGAAGCTTTCTTT
TRBJ2-2 | . | TRBD2 | TRBV7-3 | CASSSLAGVNTGELFF | TGTGCCAGCAGCTCGCTAGCGGGTGTGAACACCGGGGAGCTGTTTTTT
TRBJ2-1 | . | . | TRBV11-3 | CASSNPGEQFF | TGTGCCAGCAGTAACCCCGGGGAGCAGTTCTTC
TRBJ2-3 | once | . | TRBV7-9 | CASNPTGPGTDTQYF | TGTGCCAGCAATCCAACCGGACCAGGCACAGATACGCAGTATTTT
TRBJ2-3 | . | . | TRBV15 | CATSREATGADTDTQYF | TGTGCCACCAGCAGAGAGGCGACCGGGGCGGACACAGATACGCAGTATTTT
TRBJ1-2 | . | TRBD1 | TRBV19 | CASNRQGGGNGYTF | TGTGCCAGTAATCGACAGGGAGGCGGGAATGGCTACACCTTC
TRBJ2-5 | . | . | TRBV7-2 | CASSYVQKETQYF | TGTGCCAGCAGCTACGTACAGAAAGAGACCCAGTACTTC
TRBJ2-1 | . | TRBD2 | TRBV5-1 | CASSPGTSENNEQFF | TGCGCCAGCAGCCCCGGGACTAGCGAGAACAATGAGCAGTTCTTC
TRBJ1-1 | . | . | TRBV7-9 | CASSLLGGGNTEAFF | TGTGCCAGCAGCTTATTAGGCGGGGGGAACACTGAAGCTTTCTTT
TRBJ2-7 | . | TRBD2 | TRBV5-4 | CASSFSGSGNEQYF | TGTGCCAGCAGCTTTAGCGGGAGCGGGAACGAGCAGTACTTC
TRBJ1-1 | . | . | TRBV6-6 | CASSRTDGFEAFF | TGTGCCAGCAGTAGGACAGATGGTTTTGAAGCTTTCTTT
TRBJ2-7 | . | . | TRBV18 | CASSPQQVRVYEQYF | TGTGCCAGCTCACCGCAGCAAGTTAGGGTCTACGAGCAGTACTTC
TRBJ2-3 | . | . | TRBV11-2 | CASSPESYHMGTDTQYF | TGTGCCAGCAGCCCGGAGTCCTATCATATGGGCACAGATACGCAGTATTTT
TRBJ1-2 | . | . | TRBV28 | CASSHGVYGYTF | TGTGCCAGCAGCCATGGCGTCTATGGCTACACCTTC
TRBJ1-2 | . | . | TRBV28 | CASSDRKQGPHYGYTF | TGTGCCAGCAGTGACCGAAAACAGGGTCCCCACTATGGCTACACCTTC
TRBJ2-4 | . | . | TRBV7-8 | CASSLVLWGAGDKNIQYF | TGTGCCAGCAGCTTAGTGCTCTGGGGGGCCGGGGACAAAAACATTCAGTACTTC
TRBJ2-1 | . | . | TRBV6-5 | CASSPLWDSYNEQFF | TGTGCCAGCAGTCCCCTTTGGGACTCCTACAATGAGCAGTTCTTC
TRBJ2-3 | . | . | TRBV18 | CASSPSRTDTQYF | TGTGCCAGCTCACCGTCCCGCACAGATACGCAGTATTTT
TRBJ2-3 | . | . | TRBV7-9 | CASSPTRATFGLDTQYF | TGTGCCAGCAGCCCAACCCGCGCGACATTCGGTCTAGATACGCAGTATTTT
TRBJ2-2 | . | TRBD2 | TRBV19 | CASQGLAAGELFF | TGTGCCAGTCAAGGACTAGCCGCCGGGGAGCTGTTTTTT
TRBJ1-1 | . | . | TRBV6-5 | CASSASGALNTEAFF | TGTGCCAGCAGTGCATCCGGGGCCTTGAACACTGAAGCTTTCTTT
TRBJ2-1 | . | . | TRBV5-1 | CASSLAQASYNEQFF | TGCGCCAGCAGCTTGGCACAAGCATCCTACAATGAGCAGTTCTTC
TRBJ2-5 | . | . | TRBV2 | CASSEVRRGVGTQYF | TGTGCCAGCAGTGAAGTTAGAAGGGGCGTGGGGACCCAGTACTTC
TRBJ1-4 | once | . | TRBV5-1 | CASSLEVNEKLFF | TGCGCCAGCAGCTTGGAGGTTAATGAAAAACTGTTTTTT
TRBJ2-7 | . | TRBD2 | TRBV28 | CASSPGLAEAVRGQYF | TGTGCCAGCAGCCCGGGACTAGCGGAAGCCGTACGAGGGCAGTACTTC
TRBJ1-4 | . | . | TRBV6-5 | CASSLTATNEKLFF | TGTGCCAGCAGTTTGACAGCAACTAATGAAAAACTGTTTTTT
TRBJ2-1 | once | TRBD1 | TRBV27 | CASSSTDRDPYNEQFF | TGTGCCAGCAGTTCCACTGACAGGGACCCGTACAATGAGCAGTTCTTC
TRBJ2-7 | . | TRBD1 | TRBV6-1 | CASRLTGASYEQYF | TGTGCCAGCAGGTTGACAGGGGCCTCCTACGAGCAGTACTTC